The 7 T cell receptor beta chains given below trace back to one sample, sequenced in a study of blood T cell repertoires in COVID-19. Sequencing used immunoSEQ multiplex PCR; TCRdb keeps in-frame clones, though not all of them. This repertoire shows tens of thousands of clones, 80% found once; its top ten account for 15% to 20%. Sequences were obtained from peripheral blood. The receptors were sampled from an elderly woman with acute or convalescent COVID-19.

The gene calls are TRBV7-9 and TRBJ2-7; the match to TRBD2 covers 7 bases. The CDR3 extends over 13 amino acids. The V segment lost 3 bases and the J segment 6 bases; nucleotides outside the gene matches: 5. Germline CDR1 reads SEHNR; CDR2 reads FQNEAQ (reference sequence). DNA for the CDR3: TGTGCCAGCAGCTTGGGGAGGGACGGCGAGCAGTACTTC. Amino acid sequence: CASSLGRDGEQYF. Full variable domain (rest looked up from reference TRBV7-9 and TRBJ2-7): DTGVSQNPRHKITKRGQNVTFRCDPISEHNRLYWYRQTLGQGPEFLTYFQNEAQLEKSRLLSDRFSAERPKGSFSTLEIQRTEQGDSAMYLCASSLGRDGEQYFGPGTRLTVT.

CDR3 amino acids: CASLGQSNTEAFF. The DNA of the CDR3 is TGTGCCAGCTTGGGACAGAGTAACACTGAAGCTTTCTTT. The V gene is TRBV18, the J gene TRBJ1-1; 7 bases fit TRBD1. In germline, CDR1 is KGHSH, CDR2 LQKENI. The CDR3 extends over 13 amino acids. The V and J ends lost 7 bases and 2 bases, in that order; junction bases with no gene match: 4.

This chain joins TRBV9 and TRBJ1-2, with 7 bases lining up with TRBD1. The germline V gene has CDR1 SGDLS and CDR2 YYNGEE. This CDR3 spans 13 amino acids. V shed 7 bases, J shed 2 bases, and the junction held 5 bases outside the gene matches. CDR3 nucleotide sequence: TGTGCCAGCGAGGGACAGAGAAACTATGGCTACACCTTC. This sequence encodes CASEGQRNYGYTF.

The genes are TRBV18 and TRBJ1-1, with D possibly TRBD1 on 6 matching bases. V was shortened by 6 bases and J by 0 bases, with 11 bases between the two germline ends. The CDR3 is 14 amino acids. Germline assignment: CDR1 KGHSH and CDR2 LQKENI. CDR3 in amino acids: CASSIQGMNTEAFF. CDR3 sequence (DNA): TGTGCCAGCTCTATTCAGGGGATGAACACTGAAGCTTTCTTT.

This chain joins TRBV7-8 and TRBJ2-4; 13 bases fit TRBD2. Unmatched junction bases numbered 10, after V lost 5 bases and J lost 6 bases. The V gene's germline CDR1 is SGHVS and CDR2 FQNEAQ. The CDR3 runs 17 residues. The CDR3 protein is CASSQTSGRAYGNIQYF. The CDR3 DNA is TGTGCCAGCAGCCAAACTAGCGGGAGGGCCTACGGAAACATTCAGTACTTC. Using reference TRBV7-8 and TRBJ2-4 for the parts outside the CDR3, the full variable domain is GAGVSQSPRYKVAKRGQDVALRCDPISGHVSLFWYQQALGQGPEFLTYFQNEAQLDKSGLPSDRFFAERPEGSVSTLKIQRTQQEDSAVYLCASSQTSGRAYGNIQYFGAGTRLSVL.

V is TRBV10-3 and J is TRBJ1-2, with 7 nucleotides matching TRBD1. The junction had 20 bases not matched to a gene; V was cut back by 7 bases and J by 6 bases. CDR3 length equals 17 residues. Germline V gene sequence: CDR1 ENHRY, CDR2 SYGVKD. The DNA for the CDR3 is TGTGCCATCAATCCTCAGGCCTTTGGGACAGCGGCGGATGGCTACACCTTC. Translated, it gives CAINPQAFGTAADGYTF.

This chain uses TRBV15 with TRBJ1-5; TRBD1 might be the D (5 bases). The ends were cut back, 0 bases at V and 8 bases at J, with 8 bases in the middle. The CDR3 covers 13 residues. Germline V gene lookup returns CDR1 LNHNV and CDR2 YYDKDF (reference sequence). The chain's CDR3 is CATSRDPREPQHF. In DNA, the CDR3 is TGTGCCACCAGCAGAGATCCCAGGGAGCCCCAGCATTTT. The complete variable domain, with remaining parts taken from reference TRBV15 and TRBJ1-5, reads DAMVIQNPRYQVTQFGKPVTLSCSQTLNHNVMYWYQQKSSQAPKLLFHYYDKDFNNEADTPDNFQSRRPNTSFCFLDIRSPGLGDTAMYLCATSRDPREPQHFGDGTRLSIL.